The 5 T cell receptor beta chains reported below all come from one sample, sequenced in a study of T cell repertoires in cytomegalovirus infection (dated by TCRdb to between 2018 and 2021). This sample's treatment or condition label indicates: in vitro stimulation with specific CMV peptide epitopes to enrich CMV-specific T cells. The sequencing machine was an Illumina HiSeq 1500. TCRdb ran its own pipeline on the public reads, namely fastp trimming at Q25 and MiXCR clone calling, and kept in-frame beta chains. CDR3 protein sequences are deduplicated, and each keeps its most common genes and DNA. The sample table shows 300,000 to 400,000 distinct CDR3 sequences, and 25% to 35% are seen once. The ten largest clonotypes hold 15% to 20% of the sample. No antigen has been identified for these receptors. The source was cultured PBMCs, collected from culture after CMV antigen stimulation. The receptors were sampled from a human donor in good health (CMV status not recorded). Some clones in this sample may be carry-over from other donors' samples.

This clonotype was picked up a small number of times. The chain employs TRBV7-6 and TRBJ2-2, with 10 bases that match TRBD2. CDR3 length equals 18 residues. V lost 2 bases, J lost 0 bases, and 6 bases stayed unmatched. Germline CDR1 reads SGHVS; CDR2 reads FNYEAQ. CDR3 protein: CASSLNLAGVANTGELFF. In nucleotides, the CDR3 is TGTGCCAGCAGCTTAAACCTAGCGGGGGTCGCGAACACCGGGGAGCTGTTTTTT.

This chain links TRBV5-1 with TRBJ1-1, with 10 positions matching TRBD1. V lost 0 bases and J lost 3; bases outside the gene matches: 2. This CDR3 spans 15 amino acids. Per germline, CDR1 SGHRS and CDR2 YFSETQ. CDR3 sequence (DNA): TGCGCCAGCAGCTTGGAGGGGACAGGGGACACTGAAGCTTTCTTT. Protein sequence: CASSLEGTGDTEAFF.

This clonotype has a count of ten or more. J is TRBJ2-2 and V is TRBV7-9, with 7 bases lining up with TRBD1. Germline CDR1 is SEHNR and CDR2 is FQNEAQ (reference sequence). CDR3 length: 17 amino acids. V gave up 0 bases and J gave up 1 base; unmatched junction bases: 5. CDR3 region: CASSLARGPRNTGELFF. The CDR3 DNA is TGTGCCAGCAGCTTAGCAAGGGGGCCCCGGAACACCGGGGAGCTGTTTTTT.

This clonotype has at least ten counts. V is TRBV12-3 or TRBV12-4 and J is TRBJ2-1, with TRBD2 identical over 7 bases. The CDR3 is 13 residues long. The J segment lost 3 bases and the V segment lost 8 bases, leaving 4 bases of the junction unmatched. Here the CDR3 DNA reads TGTGCCAGCCGGGAGCGGGACTACAATGAGCAGTTCTTC. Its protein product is CASRERDYNEQFF.

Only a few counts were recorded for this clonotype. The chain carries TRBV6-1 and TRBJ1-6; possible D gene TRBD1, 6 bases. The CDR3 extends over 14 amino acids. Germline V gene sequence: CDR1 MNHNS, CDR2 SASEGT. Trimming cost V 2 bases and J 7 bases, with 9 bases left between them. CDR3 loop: CASSETGTNSPLHF. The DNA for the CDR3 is TGTGCCAGCAGTGAAACAGGGACGAATTCACCCCTCCACTTT.